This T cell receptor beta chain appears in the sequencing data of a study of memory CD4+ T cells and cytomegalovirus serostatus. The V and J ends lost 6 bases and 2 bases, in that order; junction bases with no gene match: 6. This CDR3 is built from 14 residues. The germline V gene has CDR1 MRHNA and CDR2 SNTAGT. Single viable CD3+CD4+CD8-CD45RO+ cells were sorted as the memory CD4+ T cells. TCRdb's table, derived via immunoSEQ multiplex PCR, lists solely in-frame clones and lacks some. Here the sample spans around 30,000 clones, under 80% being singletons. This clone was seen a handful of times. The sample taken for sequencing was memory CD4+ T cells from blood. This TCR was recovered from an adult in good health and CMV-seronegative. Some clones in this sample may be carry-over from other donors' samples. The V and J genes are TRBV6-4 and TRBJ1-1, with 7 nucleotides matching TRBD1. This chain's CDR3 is CASRPGQANTEAFF. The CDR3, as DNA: TGTGCCAGCAGACCCGGACAGGCAAACACTGAAGCTTTCTTT.